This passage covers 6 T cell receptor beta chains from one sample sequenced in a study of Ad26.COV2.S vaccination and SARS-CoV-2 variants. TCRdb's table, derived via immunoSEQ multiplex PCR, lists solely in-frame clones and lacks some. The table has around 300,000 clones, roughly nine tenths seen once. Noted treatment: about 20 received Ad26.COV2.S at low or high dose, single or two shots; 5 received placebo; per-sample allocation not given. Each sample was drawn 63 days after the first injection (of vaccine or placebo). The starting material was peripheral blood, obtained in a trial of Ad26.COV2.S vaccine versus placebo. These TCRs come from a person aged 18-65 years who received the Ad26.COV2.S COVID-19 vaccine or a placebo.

CDR3 coding DNA: TGTGCCAGCAGCCCCCTCGAGAACACCGGGGAGCTGTTTTTT. This translates into CASSPLENTGELFF. V gene TRBV3-1 (or the pseudogene TRBV3-2) combines with J gene TRBJ2-2; D unresolved. Germline assignment: CDR1 LGHDT and CDR2 YNNKEL (reference sequence). The CDR3 is 14 residues long. V gave up 4 bases and J gave up 1 base, with 7 bases separating them.

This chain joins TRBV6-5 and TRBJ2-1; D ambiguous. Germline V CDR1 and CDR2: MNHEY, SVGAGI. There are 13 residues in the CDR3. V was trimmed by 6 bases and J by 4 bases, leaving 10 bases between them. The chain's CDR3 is CASRPERYNEQFF. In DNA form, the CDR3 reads TGTGCCAGCAGACCCGAGAGGTACAATGAGCAGTTCTTC.

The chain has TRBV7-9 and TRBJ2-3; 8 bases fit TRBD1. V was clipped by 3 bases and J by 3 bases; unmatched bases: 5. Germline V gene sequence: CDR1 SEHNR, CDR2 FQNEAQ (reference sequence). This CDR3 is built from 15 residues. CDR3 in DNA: TGTGCCAGCAGCTTTCAGGGGGCGCCTACAGATACGCAGTATTTT. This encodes CASSFQGAPTDTQYF. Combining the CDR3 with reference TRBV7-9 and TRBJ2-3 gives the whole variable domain DTGVSQNPRHKITKRGQNVTFRCDPISEHNRLYWYRQTLGQGPEFLTYFQNEAQLEKSRLLSDRFSAERPKGSFSTLEIQRTEQGDSAMYLCASSFQGAPTDTQYFGPGTRLTVL.

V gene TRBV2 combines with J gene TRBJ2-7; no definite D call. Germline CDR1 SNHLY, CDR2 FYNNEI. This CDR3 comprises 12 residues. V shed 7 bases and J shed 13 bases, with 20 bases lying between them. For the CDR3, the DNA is TGTGCCAGCACTTACGAAGCGATTCGGTATTACTTC. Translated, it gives CASTYEAIRYYF.

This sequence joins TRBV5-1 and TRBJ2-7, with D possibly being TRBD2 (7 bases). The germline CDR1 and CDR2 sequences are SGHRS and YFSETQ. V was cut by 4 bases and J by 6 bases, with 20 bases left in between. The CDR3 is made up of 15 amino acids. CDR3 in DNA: TGCGCCAGCAGCCCCAACGTGAACAGGGAGGGCGAGCAGTACTTC. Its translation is CASSPNVNREGEQYF.

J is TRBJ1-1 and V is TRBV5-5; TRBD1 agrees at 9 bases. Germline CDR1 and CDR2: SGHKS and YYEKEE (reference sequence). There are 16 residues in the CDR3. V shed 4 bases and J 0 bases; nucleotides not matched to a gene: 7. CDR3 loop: CASSAWDRVMNTEAFF. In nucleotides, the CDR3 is TGTGCCAGCAGCGCCTGGGACAGGGTCATGAACACTGAAGCTTTCTTT.